This T cell receptor (beta chain) was sequenced during a study of shared clonotypes between healthy human individuals. Study-level findings and limits: For sorted subsets, rarefaction showed incomplete sequencing despite large depth.

A remark on this clone: What it recognizes is unknown.

The CDR3 is 16 amino acids. V gave up 0 bases and J gave up 1 base, with 12 bases separating them. CDR1 and CDR2 from the germline V gene are MGHRA and YSYEKL. The method was immunoSEQ multiplex PCR; TCRdb's version includes in-frame clones alone and lacks a portion of them. The sample consists of approximately 2.3 million clones, 85% to 95% of them appearing once. The sample consisted of naive CD4+ T cells from PBMCs. Subset described: CD45RA+ positively selected. This chain joins TRBV4-1 and TRBJ1-2, with D tentatively TRBD1 (5 bases). This TCR derives from a young man in good health. Some clones in this sample may be carry-over from other donors' samples. The CDR3 is CASSQDSGALNYGYTF. DNA of the CDR3: TGCGCCAGCAGCCAAGACTCTGGGGCGCTTAACTATGGCTACACCTTC.